This T cell receptor beta chain was sequenced during a study of blood T cell repertoires in COVID-19. Study-level background: The analysed material was cDNA or gDNA that came from T cells, B-cell-depleted T cells, or PBMCs.

Germline-derived CDR1 and CDR2 are GTSNPN and SVGIG (reference sequence). V lost 0 bases and J lost 6, with 26 bases in between. This CDR3 has 18 amino acids. Authors' data handling: The authors estimated nucleated cell counts from reference gene primer amplification. Here immunoSEQ multiplex PCR was the method, and the copy in TCRdb shows in-frame clones only, minus some. The D gene and trimming were derived from the DNA, and the V and J assignments and clone size from that table. The top ten hold 35% to 40% of the sample, which has 72,000 or so clones, 75% to 90% seen once. Sequencing was carried out using peripheral blood. The clonotype comes from a woman aged 80 or over with active or convalescent COVID-19. V usage is TRBV30 and J usage is TRBJ1-1, with D perhaps matching TRBD1 (6 bases). The CDR3 is CAWSVPYGDTGVEAEAFF. The CDR3 bases are TGTGCCTGGAGTGTCCCCTATGGGGACACAGGCGTCGAGGCTGAAGCTTTCTTT.